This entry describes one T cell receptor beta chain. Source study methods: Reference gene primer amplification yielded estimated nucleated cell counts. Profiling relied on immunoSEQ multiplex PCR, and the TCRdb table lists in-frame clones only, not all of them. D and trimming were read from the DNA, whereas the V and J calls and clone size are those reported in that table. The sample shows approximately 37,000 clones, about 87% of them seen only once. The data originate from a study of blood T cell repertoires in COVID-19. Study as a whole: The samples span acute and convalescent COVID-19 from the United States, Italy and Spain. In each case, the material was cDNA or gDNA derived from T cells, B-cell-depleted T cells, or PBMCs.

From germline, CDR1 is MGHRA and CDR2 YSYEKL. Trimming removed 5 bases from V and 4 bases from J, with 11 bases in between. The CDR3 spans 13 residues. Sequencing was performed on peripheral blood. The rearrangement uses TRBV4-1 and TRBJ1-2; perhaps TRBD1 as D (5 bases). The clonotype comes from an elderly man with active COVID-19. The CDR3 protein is CASSYGTSYGYTF. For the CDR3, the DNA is TGCGCCAGCAGCTATGGGACTTCCTATGGCTACACCTTC.